This T cell receptor beta chain comes out of a study of blood T cell repertoires in COVID-19. Study-wide context: Sites in the United States, Italy and Spain provided acute and convalescent COVID-19 samples. The analysed material was cDNA or gDNA that came from T cells, B-cell-depleted T cells, or PBMCs.

Under the authors' procedure: Amplification of reference gene primers was used by the study to estimate nucleated cell counts. Only in-frame clones appear in the TCRdb table, and some are missing; sequencing was by immunoSEQ multiplex PCR. The D gene and trimming were derived from the DNA, and the V and J assignments and clone size from that table. The table includes fewer than 200,000 clones, approximately 84% detected once. The germline CDR1 and CDR2 sequences are LGHNA and YNFKEQ. V lost 1 base and J 8 bases, leaving 21 bases between the germline ends. This CDR3 contains 17 residues. The source material was peripheral blood. The chain carries TRBV4-2 and TRBJ2-4; possible D gene TRBD1, 6 bases. This clonotype originated in a middle-aged man who had recovered from COVID-19. The CDR3 region is CASSQGESGAGGYIQYF. The DNA of the CDR3 is TGTGCCAGCAGCCAAGGGGAATCAGGGGCTGGCGGATACATTCAGTACTTC.